This entry concerns a single T cell receptor beta chain. Likely a read error: the CDR3 ends without its conserved phenylalanine or tryptophan. The DNA is left out, because the CDR3 cannot be placed on it with certainty; the CDR3 is given as TCRdb lists it. The data were obtained in a study of blood T cell repertoires in COVID-19. Study at large: Researchers got acute and convalescent COVID-19 samples from the United States, Italy and Spain.

Germline lookup yields CDR1 SGHTA and CDR2 FQGNSA. The length of the CDR3 is 12 amino acids, counting both ends. Source study methods: Nucleated cell number was recorded as an estimate derived from reference gene primer amplification. Repertoires were generated with immunoSEQ multiplex PCR, while TCRdb's copy carries only in-frame clones and drops some. That table furnishes V, J and clone size, whereas the DNA furnished D and trimming. In the table there are around 280,000 clones, roughly nine tenths of which are singletons. The TCR was taken from a woman between 45 and 65 years old who had recovered from COVID-19. The sequenced material came from peripheral blood. This chain joins TRBV7-2 and TRBJ2-3; TRBD2 is the table's D call and was not checked against the DNA. CDR3 sequence reads: CASSVVPGGHLI.